This T cell receptor beta chain derives from a study of regulatory T cells in long-lasting Graves disease (dated by TCRdb to the early 2020s). General notes on the study: Persistent Graves' disease meant more than 5 years of antithyroid drug treatment with TSH receptor autoantibodies that stayed positive. Patients with persistent Graves' disease were compared with patients with newly diagnosed Graves' disease using TCR sequencing and RNA sequencing of peripheral blood. The study was conducted in China and was registered as a clinical trial. A total of about 33 samples underwent TCR sequencing: around 13 from persistent and about 20 from newly diagnosed Graves' disease patients. Persistent Graves' disease patients in the clinical cohort had taken antithyroid drugs for 8 to 12 years on average. Results and caveats for the whole study, not just this receptor: Because the primary lesion, thyroid tissue, could not be accessed, the study looked at peripheral blood alone. The small sample size was acknowledged by the authors as a limitation that may reduce accuracy. Persistent disease showed preferential use of TRBV28, TRBJ1-2 and TRBJ2-5, whereas newly diagnosed disease favored TRBV20-1 and TRBJ2-1. Persistent Graves' disease patients showed lower TCR Shannon entropy and fewer highly expanded clones than newly diagnosed patients, suggesting clonal expansion. More public clonotypes were shared among persistent patients (under 3,000) than among newly diagnosed patients (over 900). Sequencing and analysis were restricted to the TCR beta chain.

In regard to this clonotype: Its antigen remains unidentified. Base qualities are not at hand, and no much larger clone is one base apart.

Interpreted using the paper, the time point label stands for: persistent/refractory GD, antithyroid drugs over 5 years with positive TRAb. RNA was extracted from PBMCs in TRIzol for both TCR sequencing and RNA sequencing. The diagnosis of Graves' disease was made according to American Thyroid Association guidelines. The patients came from an endocrinology department in Xi'an, China. Each patient gave approximately 8.8 milliliters of peripheral blood, collected in an EDTA anticoagulant tube. Ficoll Paque Plus density gradient separation was used to isolate PBMCs, and no additional T cell sorting was done. An Agilent 2100 Bioanalyzer and agarose gel were used to check RNA quality, while a NanoDrop 2000 measured RNA concentration. Library prep was done by multiplex PCR. TCRdb names Illumina HiSeq 4000 as the instrument used. To build TCR beta libraries, CDR3 regions were amplified by Arm-PCR using iRepertoire HTBI primers. Gel purification was performed on PCR products prior to sequencing. On the authors' methods: Gene usage analysis of CDR3 amino acid clonotypes used the 60 to 75 TRBV and fewer than 15 TRBJ segments found across samples. Filtered high-quality paired reads were merged into contigs using COPE and FqMerger. BLAST was used to align contigs to IMGT TRBV, TRBD and TRBJ reference genes, with CDR3 defined following IMGT. Any clonotype with a frequency above 0.1% was classified as a highly expanded clone. Shannon entropy served as the measure of repertoire diversity, while the Gini coefficient captured V-J evenness. A clonotype found in more than one individual was treated as public. TCRdb trimmed the raw reads at Q25, called clones with MiXCR and kept productive beta chains. Rows with one shared CDR3 protein collapse into an entry with the most common genes and DNA. The V and J calls were not made by the authors but by TCRdb's processing. For this sample there are a few hundred thousand distinct CDR3 sequences; roughly 22% appear just once. About an eighth of the sample rests with the top ten.

Including cysteine and phenylalanine, the CDR3 has 13 amino acids. The entry retains the CDR3 DNA only, 39 bases that are in frame from base 1. A distance of 16 bases separates the germline ends of V and J, which lose 9 bases and 5 bases respectively. According to the germline V gene (reference sequence), CDR1 reads PRHDT and CDR2 reads FYEKMQ. The sequencing used peripheral blood mononuclear cells (PBMCs), collected when the disease was refractory, from a patient treated with antithyroid drugs. The rearrangement combines TRBV13 with TRBJ1-1; possibly the D gene is TRBD1, per 5 matching bases. This receptor was taken from a female donor with Graves disease. The encoded CDR3 is CASVGGGLTEAFF. The DNA reads as follows: TGTGCCAGTGTCGGGGGAGGTTTAACTGAAGCTTTCTTT.